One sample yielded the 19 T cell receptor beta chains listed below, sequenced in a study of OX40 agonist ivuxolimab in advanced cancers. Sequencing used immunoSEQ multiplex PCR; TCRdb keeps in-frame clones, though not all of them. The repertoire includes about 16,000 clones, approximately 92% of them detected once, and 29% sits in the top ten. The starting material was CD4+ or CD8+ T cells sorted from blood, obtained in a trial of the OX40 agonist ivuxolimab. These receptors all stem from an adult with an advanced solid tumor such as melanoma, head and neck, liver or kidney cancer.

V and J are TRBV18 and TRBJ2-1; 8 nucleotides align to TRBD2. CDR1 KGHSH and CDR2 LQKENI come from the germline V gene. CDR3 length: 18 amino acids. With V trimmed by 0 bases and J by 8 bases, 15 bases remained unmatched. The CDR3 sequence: CASSPPPPRGAGGYEQFF. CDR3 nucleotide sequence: TGTGCCAGCTCACCACCACCCCCCCGGGGTGCGGGAGGATATGAGCAGTTCTTC.

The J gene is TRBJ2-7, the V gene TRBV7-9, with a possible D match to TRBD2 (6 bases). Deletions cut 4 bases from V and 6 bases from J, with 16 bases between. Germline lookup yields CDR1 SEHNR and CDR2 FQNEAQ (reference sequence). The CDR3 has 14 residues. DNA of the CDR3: TGTGCCAGCAGCTCCCTGGGGGGAGCGGGCGAGCAGTACTTC. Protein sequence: CASSSLGGAGEQYF.

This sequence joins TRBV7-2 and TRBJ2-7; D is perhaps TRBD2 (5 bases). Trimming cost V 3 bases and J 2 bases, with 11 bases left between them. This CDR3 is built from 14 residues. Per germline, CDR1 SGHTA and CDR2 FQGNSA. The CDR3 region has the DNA TGTGCCAGCAGCTTGGCGGGCGCAGCCTACGAGCAGTACTTC. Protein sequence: CASSLAGAAYEQYF.

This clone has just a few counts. This CDR3 is CASSQVGRYNEQFF. CDR3 in DNA: TGCGCCAGCAGCCAAGTCGGCCGATACAATGAGCAGTTCTTC. The V and J genes are TRBV4-3 and TRBJ2-1; D unclear. The V gene lost 1 base and the J gene lost 4 bases, with 8 bases spanning the gap. Germline V gene lookup returns CDR1 LGHNA and CDR2 YSLEER. The CDR3 extends over 14 amino acids.

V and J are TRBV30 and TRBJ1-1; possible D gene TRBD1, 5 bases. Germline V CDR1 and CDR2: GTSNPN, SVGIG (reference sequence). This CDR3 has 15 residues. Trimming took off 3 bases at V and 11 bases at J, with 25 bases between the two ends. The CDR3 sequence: CAWRLSQGRVDAAFF. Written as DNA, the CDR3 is TGTGCCTGGAGATTATCTCAGGGAAGGGTGGATGCGGCTTTCTTT. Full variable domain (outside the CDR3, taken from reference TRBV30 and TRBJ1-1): SQTIHQWPATLVQPVGSPLSLECTVEGTSNPNLYWYRQAAGRGLQLLFYSVGIGQISSEVPQNLSASRPQDRQFILSSKKLLLSDSGFYLCAWRLSQGRVDAAFFGQGTRLTVV.

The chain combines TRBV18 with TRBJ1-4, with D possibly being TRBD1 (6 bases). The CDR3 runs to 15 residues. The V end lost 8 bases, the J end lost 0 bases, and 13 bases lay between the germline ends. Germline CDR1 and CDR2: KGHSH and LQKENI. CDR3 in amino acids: CASAQGDTTNEKLFF. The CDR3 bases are TGTGCCAGCGCCCAAGGGGACACAACTAATGAAAAACTGTTTTTT.

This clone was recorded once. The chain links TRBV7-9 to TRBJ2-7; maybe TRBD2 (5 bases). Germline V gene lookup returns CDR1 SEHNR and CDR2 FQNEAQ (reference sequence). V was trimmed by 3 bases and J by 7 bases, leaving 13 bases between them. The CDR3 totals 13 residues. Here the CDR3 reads CASSFTSTGEQYF. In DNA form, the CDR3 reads TGTGCCAGCAGCTTCACAAGTACGGGGGAGCAGTACTTC.

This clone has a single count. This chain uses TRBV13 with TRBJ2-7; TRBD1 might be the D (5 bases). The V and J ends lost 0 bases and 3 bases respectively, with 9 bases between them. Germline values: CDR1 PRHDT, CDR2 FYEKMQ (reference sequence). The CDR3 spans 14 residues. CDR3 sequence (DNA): TGTGCCAGCAGCTTAGGACAGGCTCTCTACGAGCAGTACTTC. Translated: CASSLGQALYEQYF.

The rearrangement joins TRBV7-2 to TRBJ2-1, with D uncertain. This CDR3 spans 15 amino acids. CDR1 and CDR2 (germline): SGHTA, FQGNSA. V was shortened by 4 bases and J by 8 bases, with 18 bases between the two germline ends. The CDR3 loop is CASSSTPPVSDEQFF. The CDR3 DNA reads TGTGCCAGCAGCTCGACTCCTCCCGTAAGCGATGAGCAGTTCTTC.

The chain's CDR3 is CASSLDIRRETDTQYF. CDR3 coding DNA: TGTGCCAGCAGCTTAGATATAAGGCGGGAGACAGATACGCAGTATTTT. The gene calls are TRBV11-3 and TRBJ2-3, with 7 bases that match TRBD2. V lost 0 bases, J lost 3 bases, and 6 bases stayed unmatched. CDR3 size: 16 residues. The germline CDR1 and CDR2 sequences are SGHNT and YENEEA.

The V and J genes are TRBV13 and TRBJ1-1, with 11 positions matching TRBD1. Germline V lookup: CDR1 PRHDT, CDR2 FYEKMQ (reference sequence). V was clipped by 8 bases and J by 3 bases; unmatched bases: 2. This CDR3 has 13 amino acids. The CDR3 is CASGTGGHTEAFF. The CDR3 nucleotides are TGTGCCAGCGGGACAGGGGGTCACACTGAAGCTTTCTTT.

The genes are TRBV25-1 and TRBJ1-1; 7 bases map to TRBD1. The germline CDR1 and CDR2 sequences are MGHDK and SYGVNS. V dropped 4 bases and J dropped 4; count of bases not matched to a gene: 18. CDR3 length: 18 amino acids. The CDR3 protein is CASSGYGTASPVGTEAFF. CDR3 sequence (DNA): TGTGCCAGCAGTGGTTATGGGACAGCCAGCCCTGTTGGCACTGAAGCTTTCTTT.

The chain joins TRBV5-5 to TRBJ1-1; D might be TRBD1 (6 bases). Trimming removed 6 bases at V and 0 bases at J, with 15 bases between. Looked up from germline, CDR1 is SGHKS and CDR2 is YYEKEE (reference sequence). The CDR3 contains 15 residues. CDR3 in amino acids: CASNLGQGLNTEAFF. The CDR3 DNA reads TGTGCCAGCAACCTGGGTCAGGGGCTGAACACTGAAGCTTTCTTT.

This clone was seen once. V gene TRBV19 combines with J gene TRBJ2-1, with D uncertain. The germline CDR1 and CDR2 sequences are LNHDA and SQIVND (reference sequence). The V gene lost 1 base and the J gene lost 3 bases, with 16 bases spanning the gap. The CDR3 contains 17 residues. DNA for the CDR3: TGTGCCAGTAGTATAGTAGGACCGGTAGGCGGCTACAATGAGCAGTTCTTC. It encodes CASSIVGPVGGYNEQFF.

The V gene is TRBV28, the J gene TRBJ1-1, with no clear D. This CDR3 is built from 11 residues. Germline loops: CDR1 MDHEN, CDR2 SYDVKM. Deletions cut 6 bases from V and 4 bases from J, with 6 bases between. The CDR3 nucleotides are TGTGCCAGCAGCCAGGTCACTGAAGCTTTCTTT. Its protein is CASSQVTEAFF.

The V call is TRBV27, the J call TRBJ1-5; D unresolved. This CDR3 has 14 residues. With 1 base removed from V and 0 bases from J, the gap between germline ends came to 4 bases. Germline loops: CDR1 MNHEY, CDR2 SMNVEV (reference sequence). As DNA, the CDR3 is TGTGCCAGCAGTTTATTCGGTAGCAATCAGCCCCAGCATTTT. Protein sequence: CASSLFGSNQPQHF.

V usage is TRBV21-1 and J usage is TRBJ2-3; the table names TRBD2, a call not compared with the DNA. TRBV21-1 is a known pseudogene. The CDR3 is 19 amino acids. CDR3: CASSKGQKIAETVTDTQYF. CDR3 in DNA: TGTGCCAGCAGCAAAGGCCAAAAAATAGCGGAAACCGTCACAGATACGCAGTATTTT.

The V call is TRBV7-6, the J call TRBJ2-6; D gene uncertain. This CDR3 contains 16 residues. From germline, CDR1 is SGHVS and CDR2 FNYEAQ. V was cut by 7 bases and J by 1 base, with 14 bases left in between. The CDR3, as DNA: TGTGCCAGCACATCTATTGGCGCATCTGGGGCCAACGTCCTGACTTTC. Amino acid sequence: CASTSIGASGANVLTF.

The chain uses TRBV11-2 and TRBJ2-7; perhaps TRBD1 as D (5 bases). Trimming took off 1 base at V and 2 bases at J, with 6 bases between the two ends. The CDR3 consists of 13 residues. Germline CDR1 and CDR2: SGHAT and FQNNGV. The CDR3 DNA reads TGTGCCAGCAGCTTAGGCAGGGCCTACGAGCAGTACTTC. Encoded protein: CASSLGRAYEQYF.